This TCR beta chain was recorded in a study of T cells in Graves' hyperthyroidism and ophthalmopathy. The source material, RNA transcripts, was used to amplify TCR beta CDR3 regions. The HTBI primer set served for first-round RT-PCR of the TCR CDR3. TCRdb re-called the multiplex PCR reads with MiXCR, one entry per CDR3 protein. The repertoire holds 270,000 or so distinct CDR3 sequences, 13% to 15% seen once, with more than 30% in the top ten. Study-wide results and caveats: From stable hyperthyroidism, ophthalmopathy was separated by a 13 V-J model.

Isolation of PBMCs was performed on 8 to 10 ml fresh peripheral blood. CDR3 length: 16 amino acids. The germline V gene encodes CDR1 KGHSH and CDR2 LQKENI. The V and J ends lost 1 base and 6 bases respectively, with 19 bases between them. This clonotype was seen repeatedly, ten times or more. The antigen is not known. The TCR originated in a woman aged 45-65 years with Graves' hyperthyroidism that later progressed to Graves' ophthalmopathy. The chain recombines TRBV18 with TRBJ2-7; D may be TRBD2 (6 bases). Specimen: blood. The CDR3 nucleotides read TGTGCCAGCTCACCACGGGGGAGATCGCAGGGAGGCGAGCAGTACTTC. It yields the protein CASSPRGRSQGGEQYF. The full variable domain, rest sourced from reference TRBV18 and TRBJ2-7, is NAGVMQNPRHLVRRRGQEARLRCSPMKGHSHVYWYRQLPEEGLKFMVYLQKENIIDESGMPKERFSAEFPKEGPSILRIQQVVRGDSAAYFCASSPRGRSQGGEQYFGPGTRLTVT.